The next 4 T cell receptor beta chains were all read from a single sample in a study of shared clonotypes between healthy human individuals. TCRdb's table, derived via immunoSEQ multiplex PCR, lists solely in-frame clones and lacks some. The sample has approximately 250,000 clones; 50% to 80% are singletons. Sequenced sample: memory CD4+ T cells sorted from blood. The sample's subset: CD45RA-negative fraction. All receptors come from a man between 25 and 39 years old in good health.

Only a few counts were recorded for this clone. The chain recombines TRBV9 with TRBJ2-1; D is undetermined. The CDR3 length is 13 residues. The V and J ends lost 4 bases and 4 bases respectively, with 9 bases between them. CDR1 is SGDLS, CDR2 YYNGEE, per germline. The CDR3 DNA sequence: TGTGCCAGCAGCACCCAATTGTACAATGAGCAGTTCTTC. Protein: CASSTQLYNEQFF.

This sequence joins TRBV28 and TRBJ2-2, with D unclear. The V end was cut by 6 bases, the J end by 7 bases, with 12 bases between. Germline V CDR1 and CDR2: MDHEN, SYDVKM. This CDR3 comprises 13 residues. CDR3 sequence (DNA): TGTGCCAGCAGAATTCTCACTGACGGGGAGCTGTTTTTT. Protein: CASRILTDGELFF.

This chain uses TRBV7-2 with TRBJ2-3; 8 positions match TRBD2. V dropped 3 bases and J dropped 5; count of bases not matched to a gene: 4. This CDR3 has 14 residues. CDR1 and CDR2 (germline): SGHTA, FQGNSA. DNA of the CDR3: TGTGCCAGCAGCTTCGGACTAGCAGTAGATACGCAGTATTTT. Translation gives CASSFGLAVDTQYF.

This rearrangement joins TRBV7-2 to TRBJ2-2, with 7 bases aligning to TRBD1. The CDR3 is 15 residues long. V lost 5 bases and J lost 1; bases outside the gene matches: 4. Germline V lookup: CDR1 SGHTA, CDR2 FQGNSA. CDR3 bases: TGTGCCAGCAGCACGCGGACAGGGAACACCGGGGAGCTGTTTTTT. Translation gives CASSTRTGNTGELFF.